A selection of T cell receptor beta chains follows, all from one sample in a study of shared clonotypes between healthy human individuals. Profiling relied on immunoSEQ multiplex PCR, and the TCRdb table lists in-frame clones only, not all of them. The table records hundreds of thousands of clones, around 92% of them present only once. Sequencing was carried out using naive CD8+ T cells sorted from blood. These receptors were taken from a man between 25 and 39 years old in good health. The CDR3 runs from the conserved cysteine through the conserved F or W. D genes are given only for firm matches. Expanded clones are given a class, and other clones once, few, many or no size at all.

>TRBJ2-2|TRBD1|.|TRBV5-8
TGTGCCAGCAACCAAGGACAGGGCTGGTCCGGGGAGCTGTTTTTT
CASNQGQGWSGELFF
>TRBJ2-7|TRBD2|.|TRBV6-5
TGTGCCAGCACCGGGAGGGCAAGTGAGCAGTACTTC
CASTGRASEQYF
>TRBJ2-7|.|.|TRBV10-3
TGTGCCATCAGTGAGACGAATTACGAGCAGTACTTC
CAISETNYEQYF
>TRBJ2-7|.|.|TRBV4-3
TGCGCCAGCAGCCGGGGTTACGAGCAGTACTTC
CASSRGYEQYF
>TRBJ2-1|.|.|TRBV27
TGTGCCAGCAGTGCCTACGGGTACAATGAGCAGTTCTTC
CASSAYGYNEQFF
>TRBJ2-5|TRBD1|.|TRBV5-1
TGCGCCAGCAGCTTAGAGGGACAGGGGGAAGAGACCCAGTACTTC
CASSLEGQGEETQYF
>TRBJ2-1|.|.|TRBV4-1
TGCGCCAGCAGCCAGGAACAGGGCCCCCCACAATTTGGGCAGTTCTTC
CASSQEQGPPQFGQFF
>TRBJ2-1|TRBD2|once|TRBV7-9
TGTACCCCCCGCAGCCGGACTAGCGGGAGTGGTAATGAGCAGTTCTTC
CTPRSRTSGSGNEQFF
>TRBJ2-7|TRBD1|.|TRBV5-3
TGTGCCAGAAGCCGGGGACAGAACTCCTACGAGCAGTACTTC
CARSRGQNSYEQYF
>TRBJ2-7|.|.|TRBV4-1
TGCGCCAGCAGCCAAGAAAACGGCTACGAGCAGTACTTC
CASSQENGYEQYF
>TRBJ1-3|.|once|TRBV6-1
TGTGCCAGCAGTGAAGCTATCGGAGGGATCTCTTTTTCTGGAAACACCATATATTTT
CASSEAIGGISFSGNTIYF
>TRBJ2-1|TRBD2|.|TRBV4-1
TGCGCCAGCAGCCAAGGAGAAACTAGCGCGAGCAATGAGCAGTTCTTC
CASSQGETSASNEQFF
>TRBJ2-1|TRBD2|.|TRBV28
TGTGCCAGCAGGGGACTAGCGGGAGTATCCTACAATGAGCAGTTCTTC
CASRGLAGVSYNEQFF
>TRBJ2-1|.|.|TRBV9
TGTGCCAGCAGCACACAGGGACCGTGGTTGTTCTTC
CASSTQGPWLFF
>TRBJ2-3|.|once|TRBV7-9
TGTGCCAGCGGTGGTGTTTCAGATACGCAGTATTTT
CASGGVSDTQYF
>TRBJ2-1|.|.|TRBV27
TGTGCCAGCAGTTTTCCGGGGGCCTACAATGAGCAGTTCTTC
CASSFPGAYNEQFF
>TRBJ2-1|TRBD2|.|TRBV11-2
TGTGCCAGCAGCACCGGGACTAGCGGGGGGATATACAATGAGCAGTTCTTC
CASSTGTSGGIYNEQFF
>TRBJ1-2|.|.|TRBV28
TGTGCCAGCCAAAACTCGGGGTACTATGGCTACACCTTC
CASQNSGYYGYTF
>TRBJ2-1|.|.|TRBV19
TGTGCCAGTAGTATTTTGCCCAGCGGCAATGAGCAGTTCTTC
CASSILPSGNEQFF
>TRBJ2-5|.|.|TRBV5-1
TGCGCCAGCAGCTTGGCCAGGGGAGGATCCCGTCAAGAGACCCAGTACTTC
CASSLARGGSRQETQYF
>TRBJ2-7|.|.|TRBV7-9
TGTGCCAGCAGCCAGGACAGCTACGAGCAGTACTTC
CASSQDSYEQYF
>TRBJ2-3|TRBD1|.|TRBV28
TGTGCCAGCCGTCGGCTTTTGTCCAGCTCCATCATACAGGGGGCCGTCGGAGATACGCAGTATTTT
CASRRLLSSSIIQGAVGDTQYF
>TRBJ2-7|TRBD2|.|TRBV27
TGTGCCAGCGGGGTAGCGGGCTCCTACGAGCAGTACTTC
CASGVAGSYEQYF
>TRBJ2-2|.|.|TRBV5-1
TGCGCCAGCAGCCTTGAAAACCCGACCGGGGAGCTGTTTTTT
CASSLENPTGELFF
>TRBJ2-1|TRBD1|.|TRBV28
TGTGCCAGCCGGACAGGGACTTACAATGAGCAGTTCTTC
CASRTGTYNEQFF
>TRBJ2-1|.|once|TRBV11-2
TGTGCCAGCAGCTTAAGTCTGGCCGAGCAGTTCTTC
CASSLSLAEQFF
>TRBJ2-7|.|.|TRBV7-9
TGTGCCAGCAGCCCAGCTCCGGGGCGTACCTACGAGCAGTACTTC
CASSPAPGRTYEQYF
>TRBJ2-2|TRBD1|.|TRBV29-1
TGCAGCGTTGGCAGCAGGGGGCGAGCCGGGGAGCTGTTTTTT
CSVGSRGRAGELFF
>TRBJ2-7|.|.|TRBV7-2
TGTGCCAGCAGCTTAATGGTTGCGGGAAGTCACGAGCAGTACTTC
CASSLMVAGSHEQYF
>TRBJ1-5|.|.|TRBV10-3
TGTGCCATCAGTGACAGTGGCCGTGGTTATAGCAATCAGCCCCAGCATTTT
CAISDSGRGYSNQPQHF
>TRBJ2-7|.|.|TRBV1
TGCACCAGCAGCCAAGAGAGCTGGGTTGGTGGCGGGAAGATCGGCGAGCAGTACTTC
CTSSQESWVGGGKIGEQYF
>TRBJ2-5|.|.|TRBV28
TGTGCCAGCAGTTTATCAGGGACCCTACTCGAGACCCAGTACTTC
CASSLSGTLLETQYF
>TRBJ2-7|.|.|TRBV28
TGTGCCAGCAGCCCAGTTGTACAGGGTTTCTACGAGCAGTACTTC
CASSPVVQGFYEQYF
>TRBJ2-7|.|.|TRBV15
TGTGCCACCAGCATTAGCAGGGTGAGCTACGAGCAGTACTTC
CATSISRVSYEQYF
>TRBJ2-3|TRBD1|.|TRBV11-3
TGTGCCAGCAGCGCAAAGGACAGGGTTGGCGCAGATACGCAGTATTTT
CASSAKDRVGADTQYF
>TRBJ2-1|TRBD2|.|TRBV7-9
TGTGCCAGCAGCTCCGGGACTAGCGACTACAATGAGCAGTTCTTC
CASSSGTSDYNEQFF
>TRBJ2-7|TRBD2|once|TRBV4-2
TGTGCCAGCAGCCAACACGGACTAGCGGGAGGTTACGAGCAGTACTTC
CASSQHGLAGGYEQYF
>TRBJ2-7|.|.|TRBV6-5
TGTGCCAGCAGTTACCAGGGACATCTTAACGAGCAGTACTTC
CASSYQGHLNEQYF
>TRBJ2-7|.|.|TRBV27
TGTGCCAGCAAACCTGTAGCGGTCGGGCGATACGAGCAGTACTTC
CASKPVAVGRYEQYF
>TRBJ2-1|.|.|TRBV9
TGTGCCAGCAGCGTAGAGGTCGGGGGATTTGAGCAGTTCTTC
CASSVEVGGFEQFF
>TRBJ2-5|.|.|TRBV29-1
TGCAGCGTCCCCGCGGCGGAGGGATATCCCCTCACGGAGACCCAGTACTTC
CSVPAAEGYPLTETQYF
>TRBJ2-3|.|.|TRBV27
TGTGCCAGCAGACGCACAGATACGCAGTATTTT
CASRRTDTQYF
>TRBJ2-5|.|.|TRBV2
TGTGCCAGCAGTGTTGGTAGTAGGACCCAGTACTTC
CASSVGSRTQYF
>TRBJ2-5|.|.|TRBV2
TGTGCCAGCAGTGATCGGGAGACCCAGTACTTC
CASSDRETQYF